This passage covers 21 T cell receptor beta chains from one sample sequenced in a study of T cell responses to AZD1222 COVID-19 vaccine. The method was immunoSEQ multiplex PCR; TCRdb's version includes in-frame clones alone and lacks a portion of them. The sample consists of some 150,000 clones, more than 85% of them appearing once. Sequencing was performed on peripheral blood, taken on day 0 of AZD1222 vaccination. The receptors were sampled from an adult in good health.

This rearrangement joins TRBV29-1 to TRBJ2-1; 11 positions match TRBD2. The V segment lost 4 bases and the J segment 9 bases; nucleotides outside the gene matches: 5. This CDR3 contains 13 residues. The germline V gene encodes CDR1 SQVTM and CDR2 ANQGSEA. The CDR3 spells CSVGSGRAGEQFF. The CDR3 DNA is TGCAGCGTTGGTAGCGGGAGGGCGGGTGAGCAGTTCTTC.

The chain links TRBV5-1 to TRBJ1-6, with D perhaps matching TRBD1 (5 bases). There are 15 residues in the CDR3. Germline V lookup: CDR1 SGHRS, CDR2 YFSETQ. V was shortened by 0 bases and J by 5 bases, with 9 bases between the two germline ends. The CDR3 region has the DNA TGCGCCAGCAGCTTGGGCGGGGGTAATAATTCACCCCTCCACTTT. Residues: CASSLGGGNNSPLHF.

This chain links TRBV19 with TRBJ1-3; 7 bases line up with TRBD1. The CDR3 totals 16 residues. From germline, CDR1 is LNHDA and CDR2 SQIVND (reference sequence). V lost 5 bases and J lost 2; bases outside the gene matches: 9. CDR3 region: CASSLGPGQTGNTIYF. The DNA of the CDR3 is TGTGCCAGTAGTCTCGGCCCGGGACAGACTGGAAACACCATATATTTT.

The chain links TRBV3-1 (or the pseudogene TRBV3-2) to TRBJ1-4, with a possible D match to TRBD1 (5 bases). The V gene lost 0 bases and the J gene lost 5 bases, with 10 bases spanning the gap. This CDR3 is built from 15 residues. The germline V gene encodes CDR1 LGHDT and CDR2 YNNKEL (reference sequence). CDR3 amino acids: CASSQELRENEKLFF. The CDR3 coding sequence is TGTGCCAGCAGCCAAGAACTCAGGGAAAATGAAAAACTGTTTTTT.

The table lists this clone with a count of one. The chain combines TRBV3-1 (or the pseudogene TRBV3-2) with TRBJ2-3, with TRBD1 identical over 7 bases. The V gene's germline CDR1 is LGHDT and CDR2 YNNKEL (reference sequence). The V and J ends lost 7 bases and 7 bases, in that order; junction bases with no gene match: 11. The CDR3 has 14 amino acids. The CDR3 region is CASIRTGYDYTQYF. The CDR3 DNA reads TGTGCCAGCATAAGGACAGGATACGACTATACGCAGTATTTT.

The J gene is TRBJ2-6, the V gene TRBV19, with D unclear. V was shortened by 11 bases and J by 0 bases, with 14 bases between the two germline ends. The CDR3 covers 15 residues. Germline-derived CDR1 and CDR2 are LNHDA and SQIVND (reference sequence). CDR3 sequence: CASCPQDSGANVLTF. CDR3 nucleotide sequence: TGTGCCTCCTGCCCCCAGGACTCTGGGGCCAACGTCCTGACTTTC.

In DNA form, the CDR3 reads TGCGCCAGCAGCACGGACAGGGGCTCACCCCTCCACTTT. Protein product: CASSTDRGSPLHF. V is TRBV10-1 and J is TRBJ1-6; TRBD1 matches at 9 bases. This CDR3 region has 13 residues. The trim removed 6 bases at V and 10 bases at J, leaving 4 bases unmatched. Germline CDR1 reads WNHNN; CDR2 reads SYGVQD (reference sequence).

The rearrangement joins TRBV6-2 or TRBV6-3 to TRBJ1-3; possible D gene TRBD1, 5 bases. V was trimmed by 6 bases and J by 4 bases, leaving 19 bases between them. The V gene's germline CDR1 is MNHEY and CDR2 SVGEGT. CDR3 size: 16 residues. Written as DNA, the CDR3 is TGTGCCAGCAGCCCCTGGGGCAGGGCTACGGGAAACACCATATATTTT. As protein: CASSPWGRATGNTIYF.

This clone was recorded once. This chain's CDR3 is CASRRRDSPNAEAFF. CDR3 nucleotides: TGTGCCAGCAGACGACGGGACTCCCCAAACGCTGAAGCTTTCTTT. The V and J genes are TRBV6-5 and TRBJ1-1; maybe TRBD1 (5 bases). V lost 6 bases, J lost 6 bases, and 20 bases lay in between. Germline V gene sequence: CDR1 MNHEY, CDR2 SVGAGI. CDR3 size: 15 residues.

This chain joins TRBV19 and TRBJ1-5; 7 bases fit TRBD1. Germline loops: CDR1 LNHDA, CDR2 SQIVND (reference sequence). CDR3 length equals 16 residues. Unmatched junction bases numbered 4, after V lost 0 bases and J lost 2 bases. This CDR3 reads CASSIENRGGNQPQHF. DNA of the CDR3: TGTGCCAGTAGTATAGAGAACAGGGGTGGCAATCAGCCCCAGCATTTT.

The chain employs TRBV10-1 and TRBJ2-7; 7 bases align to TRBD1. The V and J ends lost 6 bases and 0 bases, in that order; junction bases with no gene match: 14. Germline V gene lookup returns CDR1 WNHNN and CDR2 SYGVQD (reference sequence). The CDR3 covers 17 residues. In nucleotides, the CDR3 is TGCGCCAGCAGCCCCAATAGAGAGGGGGACAGCTCCTACGAGCAGTACTTC. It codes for CASSPNREGDSSYEQYF.

CDR3 in DNA: TGTGCCAGCAGTGAAGCGTGGAACGGGAGGTACAATGAGCAGTTCTTC. As protein: CASSEAWNGRYNEQFF. The genes are TRBV2 and TRBJ2-1; 7 positions match TRBD2. CDR3 size: 16 residues. V lost 0 bases and J lost 4; bases outside the gene matches: 6. The germline V gene has CDR1 SNHLY and CDR2 FYNNEI.

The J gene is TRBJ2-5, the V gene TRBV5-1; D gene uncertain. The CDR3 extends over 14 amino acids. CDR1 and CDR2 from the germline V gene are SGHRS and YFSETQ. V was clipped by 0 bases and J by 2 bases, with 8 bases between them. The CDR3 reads CASSLAWGQETQYF. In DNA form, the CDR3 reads TGCGCCAGCAGCTTGGCGTGGGGTCAAGAGACCCAGTACTTC.

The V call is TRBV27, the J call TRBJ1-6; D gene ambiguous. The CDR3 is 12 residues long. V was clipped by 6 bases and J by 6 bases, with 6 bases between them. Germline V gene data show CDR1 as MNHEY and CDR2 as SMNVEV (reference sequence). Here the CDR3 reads CASRSPNSPLHF. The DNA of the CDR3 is TGTGCCAGCAGGTCCCCTAATTCACCCCTCCACTTT.

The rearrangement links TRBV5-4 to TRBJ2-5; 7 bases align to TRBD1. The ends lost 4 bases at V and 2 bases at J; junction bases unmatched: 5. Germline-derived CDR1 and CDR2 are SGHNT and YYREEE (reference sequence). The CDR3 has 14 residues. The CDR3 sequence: CASSRDSAQETQYF. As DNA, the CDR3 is TGTGCCAGCAGCCGGGACAGTGCTCAAGAGACCCAGTACTTC.

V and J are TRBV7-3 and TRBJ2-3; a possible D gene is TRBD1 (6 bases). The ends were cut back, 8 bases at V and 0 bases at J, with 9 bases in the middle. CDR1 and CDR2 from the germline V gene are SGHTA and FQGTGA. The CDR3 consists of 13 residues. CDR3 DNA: TGTGCCAGCGGGCAGGGGAGCACAGATACGCAGTATTTT. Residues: CASGQGSTDTQYF.

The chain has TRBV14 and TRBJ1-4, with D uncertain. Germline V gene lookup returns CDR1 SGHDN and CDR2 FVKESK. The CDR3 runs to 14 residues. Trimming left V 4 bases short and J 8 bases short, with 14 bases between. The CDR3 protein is CASSPPGLREKLFF. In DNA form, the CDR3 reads TGTGCCAGCAGCCCTCCCGGGTTGCGGGAAAAACTGTTTTTT.

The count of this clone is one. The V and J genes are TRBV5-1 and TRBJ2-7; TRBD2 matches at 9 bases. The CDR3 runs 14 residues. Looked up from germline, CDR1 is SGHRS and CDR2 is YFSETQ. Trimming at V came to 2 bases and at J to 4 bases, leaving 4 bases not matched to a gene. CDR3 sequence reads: CASSFASGNYEQYF. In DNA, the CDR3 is TGCGCCAGCAGCTTTGCTAGCGGGAATTACGAGCAGTACTTC.

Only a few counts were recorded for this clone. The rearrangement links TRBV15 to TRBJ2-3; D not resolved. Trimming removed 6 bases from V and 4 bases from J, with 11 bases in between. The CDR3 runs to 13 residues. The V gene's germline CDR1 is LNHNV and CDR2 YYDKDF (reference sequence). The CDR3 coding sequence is TGTGCCACCAGGGTTCCCTTGGCAGATACGCAGTATTTT. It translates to CATRVPLADTQYF.

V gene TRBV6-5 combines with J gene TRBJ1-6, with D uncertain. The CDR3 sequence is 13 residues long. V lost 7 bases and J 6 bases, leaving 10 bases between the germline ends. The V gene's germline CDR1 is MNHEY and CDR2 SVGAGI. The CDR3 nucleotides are TGTGCCAGCAATCGAGAGAGTAATTCACCCCTCCACTTT. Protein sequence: CASNRESNSPLHF.

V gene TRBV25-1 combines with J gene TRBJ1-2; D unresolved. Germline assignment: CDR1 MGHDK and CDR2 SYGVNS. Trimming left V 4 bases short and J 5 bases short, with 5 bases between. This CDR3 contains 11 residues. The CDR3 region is CASSVGYGYTF. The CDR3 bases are TGTGCCAGCAGTGTGGGGTATGGCTACACCTTC.